The present T cell receptor beta chain was sequenced within a study of blood T cell repertoires in COVID-19. Study-level background: PBMCs, B-cell-depleted T cells, or T cells were the source of the cDNA or gDNA that made up the material.

CDR1 LGHDT and CDR2 YNNKEL come from the germline V gene (reference sequence). The V gene lost 4 bases and the J gene lost 8 bases, with 17 bases spanning the gap. The CDR3 has 15 residues. Here immunoSEQ multiplex PCR was the method, and the copy in TCRdb shows in-frame clones only, minus some. The sample comprises about 64,000 clones, roughly 90% of which are singletons, and roughly 3.9% rests with the top ten. The chain uses TRBV3-1 (or the pseudogene TRBV3-2) and TRBJ1-4; D gene uncertain. The sequencing input was peripheral blood. The TCR was taken from a man between 65 and 79 years old with acute or convalescent COVID-19. CDR3 in amino acids: CASSPPGRRREKLFF. CDR3 DNA: TGTGCCAGCAGCCCTCCTGGGAGGCGGCGGGAAAAACTGTTTTTT.